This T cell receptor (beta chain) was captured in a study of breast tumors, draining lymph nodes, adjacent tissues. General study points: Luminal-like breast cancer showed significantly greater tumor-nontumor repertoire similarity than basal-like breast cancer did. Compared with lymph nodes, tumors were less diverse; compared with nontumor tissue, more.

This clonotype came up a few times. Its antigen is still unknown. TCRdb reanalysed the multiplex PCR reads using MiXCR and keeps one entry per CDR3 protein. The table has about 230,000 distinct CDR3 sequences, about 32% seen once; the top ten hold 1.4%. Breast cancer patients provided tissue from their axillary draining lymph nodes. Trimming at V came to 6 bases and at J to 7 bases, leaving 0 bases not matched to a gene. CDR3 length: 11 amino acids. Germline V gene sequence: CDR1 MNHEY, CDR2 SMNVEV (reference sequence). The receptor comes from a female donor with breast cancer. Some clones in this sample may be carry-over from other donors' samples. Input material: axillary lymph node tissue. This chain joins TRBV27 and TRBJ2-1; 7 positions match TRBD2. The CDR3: CASSGRNEQFF. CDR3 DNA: TGTGCCAGCAGCGGGAGGAATGAGCAGTTCTTC.